These T cell receptor beta chains were read from a single sample in a study of blood T cell repertoires in COVID-19. Sequenced by immunoSEQ multiplex PCR; TCRdb stores in-frame clones only, minus some. Of 200,000 to 250,000 clones listed, about 90% are singletons. Sequencing was carried out using PBMCs or T cells enriched from blood (not recorded which). The source of these receptors is a man between 25 and 39 years old who had recovered from COVID-19. Each CDR3 is given without its conserved first and last residue.

V,CDR3
TRBV4-1,ASSQGDSRDSPLH
TRBV19,ASSSNRDRGAF
TRBV7-6,ASSPRLARETQY
TRBV7-9,ASSLRLIGEAA
TRBV5-4,ASSLLAGAGTGELF
TRBV9,ASSPTQTPRGNEQF
TRBV12-3/TRBV12-4,ASSGQFHYGYT
TRBV7-8,ASTETDTVLNTEAF
TRBV28,ASSLVGYGYT
TRBV11-2,ASSSSPIGDSGELF
TRBV5-5,ASILGQGSTDTQY
TRBV3-1/TRBV3-2,ASSLLRGEQY
TRBV11-2,ASSPFRDREYGYT
TRBV30,AWSVVQGLTSAEAF
TRBV5-1,ASSLAQGRSNEQF
TRBV2,ASRGLWESQETQY
TRBV10-1,ARDSRAGSQKLF
TRBV5-1,ASSLNTHEQY
TRBV9,ASSAPGNSYEQY
TRBV6-5,ASSSRTSGQETQY
TRBV12-3/TRBV12-4,ASSPGLADTQY
TRBV27,ASSRQQGLNGYT
TRBV19,ASKVLGDNNYGYT
TRBV6-6,ASGRQGYEQY
TRBV11-2,ASSLGVVDSNNEQF
TRBV9,ASSVARRDNEQF
TRBV10-3,AISESGRQGWTNEKLF
TRBV19,ASRLRGSGEKLF
TRBV5-8,ASSRQQNEQF
TRBV6-2/TRBV6-3,ASSGWDRGKGSGTDTQY
TRBV5-1,ASSGGTGGSGEKLF
TRBV29-1,SVPSGSPSDTQY
TRBV7-2,ASSPQGTGGGYT
TRBV27,ATPTDRRPNTEAF
TRBV24-1,ATSDGQIANTGELF
TRBV15,ATSRDGLALGGTQY
TRBV29-1,SVREQDNQPQH
TRBV5-5,ASSLVTGAWYEQY
TRBV10-1,ASSSGTVLYEQY
TRBV14,ASSHTSGRADEQF
TRBV27,ASSKGASTYEQY